The 28 T cell receptor beta chains below come from one sample, sequenced in a study of regulatory T cells in long-lasting Graves disease. Construction of the TCR beta libraries employed iRepertoire HTBI primers in conjunction with Arm-PCR of CDR3 regions. TCRdb passed the multiplex PCR reads through MiXCR, listing each CDR3 protein once. The table records 300,000 to 350,000 distinct CDR3 sequences, roughly a fifth of them present only once. The time point denotes: persistent/refractory GD, antithyroid drugs over 5 years with positive TRAb. PBMCs provided the RNA from which the TCR library was made. Sequencing was performed on peripheral blood mononuclear cells (PBMCs), taken when the disease was refractory, from a patient treated with antithyroid drugs. These receptors all stem from a female donor with Graves disease.

This clonotype was observed a single time. The J gene is TRBJ2-7, the V gene TRBV20-1; possibly TRBD2 for D (5 bases). The germline V and J ends were trimmed by 1 base and 3 bases, with 16 bases remaining between them. This CDR3 comprises 15 residues. Germline-derived CDR1 and CDR2 are DFQATT and SNEGSKA (reference sequence). CDR3 nucleotide sequence: TGCAGTGCTAGAGCGAACCGACTATCGATCTACGAGCAGTACTTC. It codes for CSARANRLSIYEQYF.

Only a few counts were recorded for this clonotype. The V call is TRBV18, the J call TRBJ2-7; unclear D gene. The germline V gene encodes CDR1 KGHSH and CDR2 LQKENI. The CDR3 is 13 residues long. V gave up 2 bases and J gave up 1 base, with 6 bases separating them. The CDR3 DNA reads TGTGCCAGCTCACCATCCCAATCCTACGAGCAGTACTTC. It translates to CASSPSQSYEQYF. The entire variable domain, with the rest obtained from reference TRBV18 and TRBJ2-7, is as follows: NAGVMQNPRHLVRRRGQEARLRCSPMKGHSHVYWYRQLPEEGLKFMVYLQKENIIDESGMPKERFSAEFPKEGPSILRIQQVVRGDSAAYFCASSPSQSYEQYFGPGTRLTVT.

This chain joins TRBV2 and TRBJ1-2; D remains unclear. From germline, CDR1 is SNHLY and CDR2 FYNNEI. The CDR3 contains 13 residues. The germline V and J ends were trimmed by 3 bases and 5 bases, with 10 bases remaining between them. CDR3: CASSDEVRYGYTF. The DNA for the CDR3 is TGTGCCAGCAGTGATGAGGTTAGGTATGGCTACACCTTC.

This clonotype appeared a few times. The rearrangement links TRBV5-1 to TRBJ1-1; no firm D call. CDR1 is SGHRS and CDR2 is YFSETQ in the germline V gene. V was clipped by 0 bases and J by 11 bases, with 17 bases between them. The CDR3 runs to 14 residues. Written as DNA, the CDR3 is TGCGCCAGCAGCTTGGTATCGGGAGCCGCCGTCGCTTTCTTT. This sequence encodes CASSLVSGAAVAFF.

This clonotype was seen repeatedly, ten times or more. The genes are TRBV24-1 and TRBJ1-5; a possible D gene is TRBD1 (5 bases). Germline loops: CDR1 KGHDR, CDR2 SFDVKD. CDR3 size: 17 residues. The V gene lost 3 bases and the J gene lost 3 bases, with 17 bases spanning the gap. DNA of the CDR3: TGTGCCACCAGTGATGGGACCTACGCGGGGTCCAATCAGCCCCAGCATTTT. It specifies CATSDGTYAGSNQPQHF.

The chain links TRBV27 to TRBJ2-2, with 11 bases that match TRBD2. This CDR3 contains 16 residues. CDR1 is MNHEY, CDR2 SMNVEV, per germline (reference sequence). V shed 8 bases and J 0 bases; nucleotides not matched to a gene: 5. The CDR3 sequence: CASGRLAGPNTGELFF. The CDR3 DNA sequence: TGTGCCAGCGGGCGACTAGCGGGGCCGAACACCGGGGAGCTGTTTTTT.

V and J are TRBV6-1 and TRBJ2-7; no definite D call. The CDR3 totals 15 residues. CDR1 is MNHNS and CDR2 is SASEGT in the germline V gene. Trimming took 6 bases from V and 2 from J, leaving 17 bases between them. In DNA form, the CDR3 reads TGTGCCAGCAGCCCGCAAGGAGAATACCCCTACGAGCAGTACTTC. Protein sequence: CASSPQGEYPYEQYF.

This clonotype has a count of ten or more. The gene calls are TRBV7-9 and TRBJ2-4, with TRBD1 matching over 7 bases. From germline, CDR1 is SEHNR and CDR2 FQNEAQ (reference sequence). The CDR3 has 12 residues. The V gene end was trimmed by 4 bases and the J gene end by 13 bases; junction bases not matched to a gene: 7. CDR3 loop: CASSSWTGIQYF. The CDR3 coding sequence is TGTGCCAGCAGCTCGTGGACAGGTATACAGTACTTC.

The chain carries TRBV6-1 and TRBJ2-4; D is possibly TRBD1 (5 bases). This CDR3 has 15 amino acids. The germline V gene encodes CDR1 MNHNS and CDR2 SASEGT. V shed 6 bases and J shed 0 bases, with 12 bases lying between them. CDR3 loop: CASSKDTLAKNIQYF. The CDR3 nucleotides are TGTGCCAGCAGCAAGGACACGCTAGCCAAAAACATTCAGTACTTC.

This clonotype was seen repeatedly, ten times or more. This chain connects TRBV5-8 to TRBJ2-3, with TRBD2 matching 14 bases. CDR1 and CDR2 from the germline V gene are SGHTS and YDEGEE. This CDR3 is 20 amino acids long. V gave up 0 bases and J gave up 0 bases; unmatched junction bases: 9. The CDR3 DNA follows: TGTGCCAGCAGCTTGGTGTCGACTAGCGGGGGGGCTTACAGCACAGATACGCAGTATTTT. It codes for CASSLVSTSGGAYSTDTQYF.

V and J are TRBV2 and TRBJ1-3; the D is unclear. V gave up 7 bases and J gave up 0 bases, with 13 bases separating them. The CDR3 consists of 15 residues. Germline V gene sequence: CDR1 SNHLY, CDR2 FYNNEI. This chain's CDR3 is CASNHRGRSGNTIYF. DNA for the CDR3: TGTGCCAGCAACCACCGGGGTCGCTCTGGAAACACCATATATTTT.

This clonotype has ten or more counts. The genes are TRBV11-2 and TRBJ2-7; TRBD2 is a possible D gene (5 bases). Trimming cost V 1 base and J 2 bases, with 9 bases left between them. CDR1 and CDR2 from the germline V gene are SGHAT and FQNNGV. The CDR3 contains 14 residues. The CDR3 DNA follows: TGTGCCAGCAGCTTAGCTGCGGGTCCCTACGAGCAGTACTTC. Translation: CASSLAAGPYEQYF.

This clonotype was recorded at least ten times. The chain links TRBV12-3 or TRBV12-4 to TRBJ1-2, with 8 bases aligning to TRBD1. V dropped 5 bases and J dropped 4; count of bases not matched to a gene: 6. This CDR3 has 14 amino acids. The CDR3 nucleotides read TGTGCCAGCAGTCGAAATCAGGGGGCCTATGGCTACACCTTC. It is translated as CASSRNQGAYGYTF.

The chain couples TRBV27 to TRBJ1-5; D is possibly TRBD1 (6 bases). Germline values: CDR1 MNHEY, CDR2 SMNVEV (reference sequence). V lost 5 bases and J 2 bases, leaving 10 bases between the germline ends. This CDR3 region has 14 residues. The CDR3 DNA reads TGTGCCAGCAGTAACAGGGTTGGCAATCAGCCCCAGCATTTT. Amino acids: CASSNRVGNQPQHF.

This clonotype was recorded at least ten times. The J gene is TRBJ2-2, the V gene TRBV6-1; 8 bases agree with TRBD2. Germline trimming cut 6 bases from V and 2 bases from J; bases unmatched to any gene: 8. CDR1 is MNHNS and CDR2 is SASEGT in the germline V gene. The CDR3 loop spans 16 amino acids. CDR3 sequence (DNA): TGTGCCAGCAGACCCACCGGGACTAGTAACACCGGGGAGCTGTTTTTT. Amino acid sequence: CASRPTGTSNTGELFF.

The V and J genes are TRBV29-1 and TRBJ2-5; 7 bases align to TRBD1. CDR3 length: 12 amino acids. Germline V lookup: CDR1 SQVTM, CDR2 ANQGSEA. Trimming removed 7 bases from V and 2 bases from J; junction bases left unmatched: 4. CDR3 region: CSAMTGQETQYF. CDR3 coding DNA: TGCAGCGCCATGACAGGGCAAGAGACCCAGTACTTC.

This clonotype showed up many times. V usage is TRBV11-2 and J usage is TRBJ1-4; D may be TRBD1 (6 bases). There are 15 residues in the CDR3. The germline gives CDR1 SGHAT, CDR2 FQNNGV. The germline V and J ends were trimmed by 2 bases and 5 bases, with 12 bases remaining between them. The CDR3 spells CASSLSSTGNEKLFF. CDR3 nucleotides: TGTGCCAGCAGCTTATCCAGCACAGGGAATGAAAAACTGTTTTTT. The full variable domain, rest sourced from reference TRBV11-2 and TRBJ1-4, is EAGVAQSPRYKIIEKRQSVAFWCNPISGHATLYWYQQILGQGPKLLIQFQNNGVVDDSQLPKDRFSAERLKGVDSTLKIQPAKLEDSAVYLCASSLSSTGNEKLFFGSGTQLSVL.

The chain joins TRBV30 to TRBJ1-4, with a possible D match to TRBD1 (6 bases). CDR1 is GTSNPN, CDR2 SVGIG, per germline (reference sequence). CDR3 length: 15 amino acids. V lost 3 bases and J lost 2, with 13 bases in between. CDR3 in DNA: TGTGCCTGGAGCTATCGGGGGGCCACTAATGAAAAACTGTTTTTT. Protein product: CAWSYRGATNEKLFF.

This clonotype has ten or more counts. V is TRBV2 and J is TRBJ1-2; 10 bases align to TRBD1. V trimming: 8 bases; J trimming: 0 bases; junction bases outside the gene matches: 6. This CDR3 is built from 15 residues. The germline V gene has CDR1 SNHLY and CDR2 FYNNEI. The CDR3 region is CASRQGARTNYGYTF. Written as DNA, the CDR3 is TGTGCCAGCCGACAGGGGGCCAGAACTAACTATGGCTACACCTTC.

The gene calls are TRBV18 and TRBJ1-5; possibly TRBD1 for D (5 bases). The CDR3 spans 17 residues. V lost 3 bases, J lost 0 bases, and 15 bases lay in between. Germline assignment: CDR1 KGHSH and CDR2 LQKENI. For the CDR3, the DNA is TGTGCCAGCTCACCGGGTTCGGGGCTATATAGCAATCAGCCCCAGCATTTT. Its protein is CASSPGSGLYSNQPQHF.

The chain employs TRBV20-1 and TRBJ2-7; D may be TRBD2 (6 bases). The ends were cut back, 6 bases at V and 0 bases at J, with 18 bases in the middle. Germline CDR1 is DFQATT and CDR2 is SNEGSKA (reference sequence). This CDR3 region has 15 residues. CDR3 bases: TGCAGTGCGCAAGCCTCCCGGGAGAGCTCCTACGAGCAGTACTTC. Its protein is CSAQASRESSYEQYF.

V usage is TRBV30 and J usage is TRBJ2-5; weak D call: TRBD1 (5 bases). CDR1 and CDR2 from the germline V gene are GTSNPN and SVGIG (reference sequence). The CDR3 is made up of 16 amino acids. V was clipped by 3 bases and J by 4 bases, with 21 bases between them. In DNA, the CDR3 is TGTGCCTGGAGATCGTTTGGGGCGAATGGTCGAGAGACCCAGTACTTC. Its protein is CAWRSFGANGRETQYF.

The sample holds many counts of this clonotype. The chain recombines TRBV27 with TRBJ1-2, with a weak D call TRBD1 (5 bases). The CDR3 runs to 14 residues. Deletions cut 6 bases from V and 1 base from J, with 12 bases between. Germline V gene lookup returns CDR1 MNHEY and CDR2 SMNVEV (reference sequence). Written as DNA, the CDR3 is TGTGCCAGCAGCCCACTTGGGGGTAACTATGGCTACACCTTC. This translates into CASSPLGGNYGYTF.

This clonotype has only a few counts. The chain employs TRBV12-3 or TRBV12-4 and TRBJ1-3; 12 bases line up with TRBD1. The CDR3 extends over 17 amino acids. V was clipped by 5 bases and J by 4 bases; unmatched bases: 9. CDR3 region: CASSDRDRGPTGNTIYF. DNA of the CDR3: TGTGCCAGCAGTGACCGGGACAGGGGGCCTACAGGAAACACCATATATTTT.

This sequence joins TRBV19 and TRBJ1-1, with TRBD1 as a possible D gene (5 bases). This CDR3 is 14 amino acids long. Between the trimmed V and J ends, which lost 9 bases and 4 bases, there was a span of 18 bases. The germline CDR1 and CDR2 sequences are LNHDA and SQIVND (reference sequence). The CDR3 sequence is CASLPWPGCTEAFF. The CDR3 DNA sequence: TGTGCCAGCCTCCCCTGGCCAGGGTGCACTGAAGCTTTCTTT.

This clonotype was seen ten or more times. The V gene is TRBV11-2, the J gene TRBJ2-5; perhaps TRBD2 as D (5 bases). The CDR3 is made up of 13 amino acids. Trimming removed 4 bases from V and 5 bases from J, with 11 bases in between. CDR1 and CDR2 (germline): SGHAT, FQNNGV. In nucleotides, the CDR3 is TGTGCCAGCAGCTCGTATCGGAGGGAGACCCAGTACTTC. Its protein product is CASSSYRRETQYF.

The J gene is TRBJ2-2, the V gene TRBV10-3; a possible D gene is TRBD1 (6 bases). Germline assignment: CDR1 ENHRY and CDR2 SYGVKD. Trimming removed 2 bases from V and 2 bases from J, with 9 bases in between. The CDR3 is made up of 15 amino acids. CDR3 nucleotides: TGTGCCATCAGTGAGGGGACACCAAACACCGGGGAGCTGTTTTTT. Protein product: CAISEGTPNTGELFF.

This chain joins TRBV6-2 or TRBV6-3 and TRBJ1-2; tentative D call: TRBD1 (6 bases). There are 13 residues in the CDR3. The germline CDR1 and CDR2 sequences are MNHEY and SVGEGT. V dropped 4 bases and J dropped 8 bases, with 14 bases sitting between them. This CDR3 is CASSSEQGRGYTF. The CDR3 DNA follows: TGTGCCAGCAGTTCCGAACAGGGAAGGGGCTACACCTTC.